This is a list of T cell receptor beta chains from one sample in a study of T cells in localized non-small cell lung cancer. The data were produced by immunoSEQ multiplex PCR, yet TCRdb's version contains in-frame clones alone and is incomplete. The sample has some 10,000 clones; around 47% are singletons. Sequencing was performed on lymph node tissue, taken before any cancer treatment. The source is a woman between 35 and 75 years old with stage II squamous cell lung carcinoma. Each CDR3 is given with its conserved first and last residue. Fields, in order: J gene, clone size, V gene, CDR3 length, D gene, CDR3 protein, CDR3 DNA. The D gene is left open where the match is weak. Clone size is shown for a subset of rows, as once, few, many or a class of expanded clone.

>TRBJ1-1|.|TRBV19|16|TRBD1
CASSIGRDRRNTEAFF
TGTGCCAGTAGTATAGGGCGGGACAGACGAAACACTGAAGCTTTCTTT
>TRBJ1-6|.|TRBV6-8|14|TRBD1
CANTDGQDNSPLHF
TGTGCCAACACGGATGGACAGGATAATTCACCCCTCCACTTT
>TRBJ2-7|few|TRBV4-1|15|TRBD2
CASSQELAGSYEQYF
TGCGCCAGCAGCCAAGAACTAGCGGGGTCCTACGAGCAGTACTTC
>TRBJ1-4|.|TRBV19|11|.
CASGTYEKLFF
TGTGCCAGTGGAACTTATGAAAAACTGTTTTTT
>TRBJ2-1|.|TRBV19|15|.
CASNKQRNSYNEQFF
TGTGCCAGTAACAAACAGCGGAACTCCTACAATGAGCAGTTCTTC
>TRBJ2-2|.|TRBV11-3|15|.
CASSRGPANTGELFF
TGTGCCAGCAGCCGGGGGCCCGCGAACACCGGGGAGCTGTTTTTT
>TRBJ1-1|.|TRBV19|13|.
CASSITVNTEAFF
TGTGCCAGTAGTATCACAGTGAACACTGAAGCTTTCTTT
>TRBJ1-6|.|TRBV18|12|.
CASSPPNSPLHF
TGTGCCAGCTCACCACCAAATTCACCCCTCCACTTT
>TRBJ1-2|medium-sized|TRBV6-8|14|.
CASRLEGVDYGYTF
TGTGCCAGCAGACTCGAGGGAGTAGACTATGGCTACACCTTC
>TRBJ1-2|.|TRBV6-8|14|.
CASSFRPGDAYYTF
TGTGCCAGCAGTTTCCGACCGGGGGACGCGTACTACACCTTC